These T cell receptor beta chains were read from a single sample in a study of T cell responses to AZD1222 COVID-19 vaccine. Here immunoSEQ multiplex PCR was the method, and the copy in TCRdb shows in-frame clones only, minus some. The sample records 83,000 or so clones, roughly 90% being singletons. The sample here was peripheral blood, taken on day 0 of MenACWY control vaccination. Source of these receptors: an adult in good health. The CDR3 runs from the conserved cysteine through the conserved F or W. A D gene is named only where the DNA matches it firmly. Part of the rows lack a size; the others show once, few, many or a class for expanded clones.

>NA|TRBV6-2/TRBV6-3|NA|TRBJ1-1|12
CASSYGDTEAFF
TGTGCCAGCAGTTACGGAGACACTGAAGCTTTCTTT
>NA|TRBV7-2|NA|TRBJ2-1|16
CASSSAGFNSYNEQFF
TGTGCCAGCAGCTCTGCTGGGTTCAATTCCTACAATGAGCAGTTCTTC
>NA|TRBV7-9|NA|TRBJ2-7|15
CASSSDGTSFYEQYF
TGTGCCAGCAGCTCCGACGGGACGTCCTTCTACGAGCAGTACTTC
>NA|TRBV6-2/TRBV6-3|NA|TRBJ2-2|15
CASSYFGLNTGELFF
TGTGCCAGCAGTTACTTCGGACTTAACACCGGGGAGCTGTTTTTT
>NA|TRBV7-9|NA|TRBJ1-6|15
CASSPHRDSNSPLHF
TGTGCCAGCAGCCCTCACCGGGACTCTAATTCACCCCTCCACTTT
>NA|TRBV3-1/TRBV3-2|NA|TRBJ2-7|14
CASSQVGRIYEQYF
TGTGCCAGCAGCCAAGTTGGCAGGATCTACGAGCAGTACTTC
>NA|TRBV6-5|few|TRBJ2-3|15
CASSPSLWGADTQYF
TGTGCCAGCAGCCCGTCGCTATGGGGCGCAGATACGCAGTATTTT
>TRBD2|TRBV6-5|NA|TRBJ2-7|14
CASRLAGGTYEQYF
TGTGCCAGCAGACTAGCGGGAGGAACCTACGAGCAGTACTTC
>TRBD2|TRBV10-2|NA|TRBJ2-1|15
CASSDPVGRGGRQFF
TGCGCCAGCAGTGACCCTGTGGGCCGGGGAGGGAGGCAGTTCTTC
>NA|TRBV3-1/TRBV3-2|NA|TRBJ2-7|13
CASSQATVGEQYF
TGTGCCAGCAGCCAAGCCACGGTGGGCGAGCAGTACTTC
>TRBD2|TRBV5-1|NA|TRBJ2-2|16
CASRAAGARRTGELFF
TGCGCCAGCAGGGCAGCGGGAGCTCGACGCACCGGGGAGCTGTTTTTT
>NA|TRBV7-2|NA|TRBJ1-1|14
CASSFSSQNTEAFF
TGTGCCAGCAGCTTTAGTTCACAGAACACTGAAGCTTTCTTT
>TRBD1|TRBV11-2|NA|TRBJ1-2|13
CASSWDSNYGYTF
TGTGCCAGCAGCTGGGACAGCAACTATGGCTACACCTTC
>TRBD1|TRBV7-3|NA|TRBJ1-1|14
CASSRDRGASEAFF
TGTGCCAGCAGCCGGGACAGGGGGGCCTCTGAAGCTTTCTTT
>TRBD1|TRBV28|NA|TRBJ1-6|13
CASRDRDNSPLHF
TGTGCCAGCAGAGACAGGGATAATTCACCCCTCCACTTT
>NA|TRBV11-1|NA|TRBJ2-2|14
CASSPTFNTGELFF
TGTGCCAGCAGCCCAACCTTTAACACCGGGGAGCTGTTTTTT
>TRBD1|TRBV19|once|TRBJ2-1|17
CASSIEAGGQTYNEQFF
TGTGCCAGTAGTATAGAGGCAGGGGGTCAAACTTACAATGAGCAGTTCTTC
>NA|TRBV28|NA|TRBJ2-5|14
CASSSNTVVETQYF
TGTGCCAGCAGCTCAAATACAGTGGTGGAGACCCAGTACTTC
>TRBD2|TRBV14|once|TRBJ2-1|16
CASSPLAGGPYNEQFF
TGTGCCAGCAGCCCACTAGCGGGAGGGCCCTACAATGAGCAGTTCTTC
>NA|TRBV4-1|NA|TRBJ2-7|17
CASSQVDLGFTYYEQYF
TGCGCCAGCAGCCAAGTCGATCTGGGGTTCACCTACTACGAGCAGTACTTC
>NA|TRBV15|once|TRBJ1-1|16
CATSRDLGQGNTEAFF
TGTGCCACCAGCAGAGATCTCGGGCAGGGAAACACTGAAGCTTTCTTT
>NA|TRBV11-2|NA|TRBJ2-1|13
CASSSFDGSEQFF
TGTGCCAGCAGCTCCTTTGACGGGAGTGAGCAGTTCTTC
>NA|TRBV28|NA|TRBJ1-3|13
CASSWSSGNTIYF
TGTGCCAGCAGTTGGAGCTCTGGAAACACCATATATTTT
>NA|TRBV6-5|NA|TRBJ1-2|15
CASILGTSRMRGYTF
TGTGCCAGCATACTCGGGACTTCGCGAATGAGGGGCTACACCTTC
>TRBD1|TRBV27|NA|TRBJ1-6|14
CASSFNRGNSPLHF
TGTGCCAGCAGTTTTAACAGGGGAAATTCACCCCTCCACTTT
>NA|TRBV9|NA|TRBJ2-7|14
CASSVDGTYYEQYF
TGTGCCAGCAGCGTAGACGGGACTTACTACGAGCAGTACTTC
>NA|TRBV6-1|once|TRBJ1-4|14
CASSEVERAEKLFF
TGTGCCAGCAGTGAAGTGGAAAGGGCTGAAAAACTGTTTTTT
>NA|TRBV7-2|NA|TRBJ1-2|15
CASSPHRGPEVGYTF
TGTGCCAGCAGCCCCCACCGGGGCCCGGAGGTAGGCTACACCTTC
>NA|TRBV5-4|NA|TRBJ1-1|15
CASSLVRGADTEAFF
TGTGCCAGCAGCTTGGTCCGGGGAGCGGACACTGAAGCTTTCTTT
>NA|TRBV30|NA|TRBJ2-4|17
CAWRTLGGRGAKNIQYF
TGTGCCTGGAGAACCTTGGGGGGCAGAGGGGCCAAAAACATTCAGTACTTC
>NA|TRBV10-3|NA|TRBJ1-1|15
CAISENLQVNTEAFF
TGTGCCATCAGTGAGAACTTACAGGTGAACACTGAAGCTTTCTTT
>NA|TRBV18|NA|TRBJ1-1|15
CASSPLAGTHTEAFF
TGTGCCAGCTCACCATTAGCCGGGACGCACACTGAAGCTTTCTTT
>NA|TRBV7-2|few|TRBJ2-3|12
CASSGEADTQYF
TGTGCCAGCAGCGGTGAAGCGGATACGCAGTATTTT
>TRBD1|TRBV28|NA|TRBJ1-3|12
CAHAGGGNTIYF
TGTGCCCACGCAGGGGGCGGAAACACCATATATTTT
>NA|TRBV7-9|few|TRBJ2-2|16
CASSLAFQVNTGELFF
TGTGCCAGCAGCTTAGCGTTCCAGGTGAACACCGGGGAGCTGTTTTTT
>NA|TRBV19|once|TRBJ2-5|14
CASSKAQNMETQYF
TGTGCCAGTAGTAAGGCACAAAATATGGAGACCCAGTACTTC
>TRBD2|TRBV12-3/TRBV12-4|NA|TRBJ2-2|13
CAGAGVSPGELFF
TGTGCCGGCGCGGGGGTGTCTCCCGGGGAGCTGTTTTTT
>NA|TRBV18|NA|TRBJ1-4|16
CASSPWVSGTNEKLFF
TGTGCCAGCTCACCATGGGTATCGGGGACTAATGAAAAACTGTTTTTT
>NA|TRBV19|few|TRBJ1-1|12
CASSIGYTEAFF
TGTGCCAGTAGTATCGGTTACACTGAAGCTTTCTTT
>TRBD1|TRBV3-1/TRBV3-2|NA|TRBJ1-5|13
CASSTGGNQPQHF
TGTGCCAGCAGCACAGGGGGCAATCAGCCCCAGCATTTT
>TRBD1|TRBV29-1|NA|TRBJ2-2|14
CSVDRGQGTGELFF
TGCAGCGTTGACAGGGGGCAAGGCACCGGGGAGCTGTTTTTT
>NA|TRBV28|NA|TRBJ1-4|14
CASDNPPTNEKLFF
TGTGCCAGCGATAATCCCCCAACTAATGAAAAACTGTTTTTT
>TRBD1|TRBV5-4|NA|TRBJ1-2|15
CASSVPGQGAGGYTF
TGTGCCAGCAGCGTACCGGGACAGGGGGCGGGAGGCTACACCTTC
>NA|TRBV7-2|once|TRBJ1-5|13
CASSLRGRQPQHF
TGTGCCAGCAGCTTGAGAGGGCGACAGCCCCAGCATTTT
>TRBD1|TRBV6-5|NA|TRBJ2-7|16
CASSSWIGTGSYEQYF
TGTGCCAGCAGTTCTTGGATAGGGACAGGGTCCTACGAGCAGTACTTC
>TRBD2|TRBV7-9|NA|TRBJ2-5|14
CASSPGGGAETQYF
TGTGCCAGCAGCCCCGGGGGGGGCGCGGAGACCCAGTACTTC
>TRBD1|TRBV28|NA|TRBJ1-5|15
CASSHSGTGNQPQHF
TGTGCCAGCAGTCATTCCGGGACAGGGAATCAGCCCCAGCATTTT
>NA|TRBV6-2/TRBV6-3|NA|TRBJ2-1|13
CASSYSRYNEQFF
TGTGCCAGCAGTTATTCCAGGTACAATGAGCAGTTCTTC
>NA|TRBV28|NA|TRBJ2-7|12
CASSLLSGEQYF
TGTGCCAGCAGTTTATTGTCCGGGGAGCAGTACTTC
>TRBD2|TRBV4-2|once|TRBJ2-1|16
CASSPQGLAGGSEQFF
TGTGCCAGCAGCCCTCAGGGCCTAGCGGGAGGGAGTGAGCAGTTCTTC
>NA|TRBV28|NA|TRBJ1-4|15
CASSSGGGTNEKLFF
TGTGCCAGCAGTTCTGGAGGAGGAACTAATGAAAAACTGTTTTTT
>TRBD1|TRBV5-4|NA|TRBJ2-5|14
CASSIRQGGETQYF
TGTGCCAGCAGCATTCGACAGGGTGGAGAGACCCAGTACTTC
>NA|TRBV12-3/TRBV12-4|NA|TRBJ2-1|11
CASSFGLEQFF
TGTGCCAGCAGTTTTGGACTAGAGCAGTTCTTC
>NA|TRBV19|NA|TRBJ1-2|14
CASSIEEGIEGYTF
TGTGCCAGTAGTATAGAGGAGGGGATAGAAGGCTACACCTTC
>NA|TRBV11-2|few|TRBJ1-2|15
CASSPVRGWNYGYTF
TGTGCCAGCAGCCCTGTCCGGGGATGGAATTATGGCTACACCTTC
>NA|TRBV7-2|NA|TRBJ2-2|15
CASSLEGHSTGELFF
TGTGCCAGCAGCTTAGAGGGACACTCCACCGGGGAGCTGTTTTTT
>TRBD2|TRBV29-1|NA|TRBJ2-7|15
CSVEVPLAGSNEQYF
TGCAGCGTTGAAGTACCGCTAGCGGGGAGCAACGAGCAGTACTTC